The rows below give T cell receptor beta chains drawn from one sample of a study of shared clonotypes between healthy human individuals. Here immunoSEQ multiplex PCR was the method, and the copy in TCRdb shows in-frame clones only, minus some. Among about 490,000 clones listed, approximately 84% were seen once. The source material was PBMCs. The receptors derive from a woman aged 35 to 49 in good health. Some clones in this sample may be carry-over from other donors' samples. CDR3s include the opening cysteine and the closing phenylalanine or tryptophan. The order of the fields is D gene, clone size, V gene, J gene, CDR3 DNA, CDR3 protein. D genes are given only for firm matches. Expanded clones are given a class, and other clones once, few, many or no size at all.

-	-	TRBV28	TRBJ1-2	TGTGCCAGCAGTACGACAACCAACTATGGCTACACCTTC	CASSTTTNYGYTF
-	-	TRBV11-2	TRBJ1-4	TGTGCCAGCAGCTTAGTGGACAGTAATGAAAAACTGTTTTTT	CASSLVDSNEKLFF
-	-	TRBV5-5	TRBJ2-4	TGTGCCAGCAGCCTGATGGAAGGGCAAAACATTCAGTACTTC	CASSLMEGQNIQYF
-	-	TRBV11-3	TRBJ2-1	TGTGCCAGCAGCTCAGCGATTTCCTACAATGAGCAGTTCTTC	CASSSAISYNEQFF
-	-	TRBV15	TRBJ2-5	TGTGCCACCAGCAGAGAGAGGTTGGCCTCCGGGGAGACCCAGTACTTC	CATSRERLASGETQYF
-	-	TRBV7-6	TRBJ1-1	TGTGCCAGCAGCTTATGGGGAGGGAAGAAGGCTTTCTTT	CASSLWGGKKAFF
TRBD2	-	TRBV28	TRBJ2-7	TGTGCCACCGACACGGGGGGGATCTACGAGCAGTACTTC	CATDTGGIYEQYF
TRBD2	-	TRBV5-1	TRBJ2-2	TGCGCCAGCAGCTTGGCCGATGGTAGCGGGAGGTCCGGGGAGCTGTTTTTT	CASSLADGSGRSGELFF
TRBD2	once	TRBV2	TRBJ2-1	TGTGCCAGCAACCTACTAGCGGGAGGTGAGCAGTTCTTC	CASNLLAGGEQFF
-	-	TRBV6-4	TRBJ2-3	TGTGCCAGCAGTGACGGGAGTGGGGCAGATACGCAGTATTTT	CASSDGSGADTQYF
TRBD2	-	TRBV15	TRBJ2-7	TGTGCCACCAGCAGGATCCTAGCGGGAGCGCGAGAGCAGTACTTC	CATSRILAGAREQYF
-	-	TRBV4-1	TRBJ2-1	TGCGCCAGCAGCCCGGTGGTACTAGTAAACAATGAGCAGTTCTTC	CASSPVVLVNNEQFF
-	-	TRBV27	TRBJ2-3	TGTGCCAGCAGTCCAAAAGAGTGGCCCGCAGATACGCAGTATTTT	CASSPKEWPADTQYF
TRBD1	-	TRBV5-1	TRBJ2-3	TGCGCCAGCAGCTGGGACAGGGTGTCCGCAGATACGCAGTATTTT	CASSWDRVSADTQYF
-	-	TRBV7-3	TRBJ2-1	TGTGCCAGCAGCTTAACGTCCCGGAAAGGGTATGAGCAGTTCTTC	CASSLTSRKGYEQFF
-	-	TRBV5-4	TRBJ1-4	TGTGCCAGCAGCTTGTTTCAGGGTGATGAAAAACTGTTTTTT	CASSLFQGDEKLFF
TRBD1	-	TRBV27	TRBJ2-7	TGTGCCAGCAGTGACAGGGGGACCCACGAGCAGTACTTC	CASSDRGTHEQYF
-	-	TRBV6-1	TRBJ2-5	TGTGCCAGCAGACCGGGACGGACCCAAGAGACCCAGTACTTC	CASRPGRTQETQYF
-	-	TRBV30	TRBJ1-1	TGTGCCTGGAGTGTCTCCAGGGGAAAAACTGAAGCTTTCTTT	CAWSVSRGKTEAFF
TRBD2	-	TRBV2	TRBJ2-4	TGTGCCAGCACTTGGGGGTCACTAGCGGATCTAGCCAAAAACATTCAGTACTTC	CASTWGSLADLAKNIQYF
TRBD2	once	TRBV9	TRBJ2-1	TGTGCCAGCAGCGGGAGCGGGGGGCAGTTCTTC	CASSGSGGQFF
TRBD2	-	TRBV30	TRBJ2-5	TGTGCCTGGAGTCCAGGACTAGCCCAAGAGACCCAGTACTTC	CAWSPGLAQETQYF
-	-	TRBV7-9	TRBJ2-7	TGTGCCAGCAGCTTCAGGGAGAGCTCCTACGAGCAGTACTTC	CASSFRESSYEQYF
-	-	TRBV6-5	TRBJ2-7	TGTGCCAGCAGTTTAGCCCCCGGGACATATTACGAGCAGTACTTC	CASSLAPGTYYEQYF
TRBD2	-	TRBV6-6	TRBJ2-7	TGTGCCAGCAGTAAAGAGACTAGCGGGAGGTACGAGCAGTACTTC	CASSKETSGRYEQYF
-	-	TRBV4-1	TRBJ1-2	TGCGCCAGCATCCGCTCCGAGTGGGCCCCGCAGGATAGCTACACCTTC	CASIRSEWAPQDSYTF
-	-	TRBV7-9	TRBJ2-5	TGTGCCAGCAGCCGGTACCTAGAGACCCAGTACTTC	CASSRYLETQYF
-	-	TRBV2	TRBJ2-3	TGTGCCAGCAGGGACCGGGGAGATACGCAGTATTTT	CASRDRGDTQYF
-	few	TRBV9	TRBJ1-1	TGTGCCAGCAGCGTGGGGAGGAACACTGAAGCTTTCTTT	CASSVGRNTEAFF
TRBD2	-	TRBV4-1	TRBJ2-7	TGCGCCAGCAGCCCAACTAGCGATCCTACCTACGAGCAGTACTTC	CASSPTSDPTYEQYF
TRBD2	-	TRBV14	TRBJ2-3	TGTGCCAGCAGCCAACGGACTAGCGGGAGTACAGATACGCAGTATTTT	CASSQRTSGSTDTQYF
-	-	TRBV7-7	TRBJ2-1	TGTGCCAGCAGCACCGGGGAGCTCTACAATGAGCAGTTCTTC	CASSTGELYNEQFF
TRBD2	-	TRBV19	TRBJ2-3	TGTGCCAGTAGTACGTCCATAGCGGGAGTTGGCGCAGATACGCAGTATTTT	CASSTSIAGVGADTQYF
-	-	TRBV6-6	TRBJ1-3	TGTGCCAGCAGCACCACAGGAAACTCTGGAAACACCATATATTTT	CASSTTGNSGNTIYF
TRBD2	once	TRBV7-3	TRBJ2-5	TGTGCCAGCAGCTTAGGGACTAGCGTTAGAGAGACCCAGTACTTC	CASSLGTSVRETQYF
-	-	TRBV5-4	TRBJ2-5	TGTGCCAGCAGCTTGGACCGCCAAGAGACCCAGTACTTC	CASSLDRQETQYF
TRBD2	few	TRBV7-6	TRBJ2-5	TGTGCCAGCAGCTTAGTGGGCAGCGGGAGAACCGAGACCCAGTACTTC	CASSLVGSGRTETQYF
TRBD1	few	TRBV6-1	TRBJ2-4	TGTGCCAGCAGAGACAGGGAAGTTAAAAACATTCAGTACTTC	CASRDREVKNIQYF
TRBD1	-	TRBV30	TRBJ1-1	TGTGCCTGGAGCCTTGGGACAGGTGGCACTGAAGCTTTCTTT	CAWSLGTGGTEAFF
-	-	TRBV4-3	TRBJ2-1	TGCGCCAGCAGCCACGGCGGTGCGCAACACAATGAGCAGTTCTTC	CASSHGGAQHNEQFF
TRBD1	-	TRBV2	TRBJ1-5	TGTGCCAGCAGTACGGGACAGTATGGTGATCAGCCCCAGCATTTT	CASSTGQYGDQPQHF
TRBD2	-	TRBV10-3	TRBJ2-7	TGTGCCATCAGAGCCGGACTAGCGGACTACGAGCAGTACTTC	CAIRAGLADYEQYF
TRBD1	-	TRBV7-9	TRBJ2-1	TGTGCCAGCAGCCGACGACAGGGGGCGAATGAGCAGTTCTTC	CASSRRQGANEQFF
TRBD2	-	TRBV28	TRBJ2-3	TGTGCCAGCAGTTTAGGGGGTCTAGCGGGAGGCACAGATACGCAGTATTTT	CASSLGGLAGGTDTQYF
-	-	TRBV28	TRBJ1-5	TGTGCCAGCAGCGGGCAGATCTTCAATCAGCCCCAGCATTTT	CASSGQIFNQPQHF
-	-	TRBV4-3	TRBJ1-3	TGCGCCAGCAGCCAGGAGCAGGGAAACACCATATATTTT	CASSQEQGNTIYF